These T cell receptor beta chains were read from a single sample in a study of blood T cells in healthy people across ages. TCRdb re-derived calls from the 5' RACE reads in MiXCR, one entry per CDR3 protein. This sample yields about 680,000 distinct CDR3 sequences, of which roughly 49% are seen a single time; roughly 31% belongs to the top ten. Sequenced input: blood. The receptors stem from a woman aged 55-75 years in good health. CDR3s include the opening cysteine and the closing phenylalanine or tryptophan. D genes are given only for firm matches. Part of the rows lack a size; the others show once, few, many or a class for expanded clones.

TRBV14,.,TRBD2,TRBJ2-5,CASSQDLWASGRAMEETQYF,TGTGCCAGCAGCCAAGATCTTTGGGCTAGCGGGAGGGCGATGGAAGAGACCCAGTACTTC
TRBV20-1,.,.,TRBJ2-1,CSAQREYNEQFF,TGCAGTGCTCAGAGGGAATACAATGAGCAGTTCTTC
TRBV20-1,.,.,TRBJ2-7,CSARDHRGSWPYEQYF,TGCAGTGCTAGAGATCACCGGGGCAGTTGGCCCTACGAGCAGTACTTC
TRBV7-2,.,.,TRBJ1-2,CASSLEPGTQKGYTF,TGTGCCAGCAGCTTAGAGCCCGGGACACAAAAAGGCTACACCTTC
TRBV20-1,.,.,TRBJ1-1,CSARPYGQGFTEAFF,TGCAGTGCCAGACCTTACGGGCAGGGATTCACTGAAGCTTTCTTT
TRBV5-1,many,.,TRBJ2-3,CASSLSGLSTDTQYF,TGCGCCAGCAGCTTGTCCGGGCTAAGCACAGATACGCAGTATTTT
TRBV29-1,.,.,TRBJ2-5,CSIGGASGRETQYF,TGCAGCATTGGGGGGGCTAGCGGTCGAGAGACCCAGTACTTC
TRBV9,.,.,TRBJ2-1,CASSATDSLANEQFF,TGTGCCAGCAGCGCCACAGACAGCCTGGCAAATGAGCAGTTCTTC
TRBV5-5,.,TRBD1,TRBJ2-7,CASSWGRTGSYEQYF,TGTGCCAGCAGCTGGGGAAGGACAGGGTCCTACGAGCAGTACTTC
TRBV11-1,.,TRBD1,TRBJ2-7,CASSLSFERQGGYEQYF,TGTGCCAGCAGCTTGTCCTTCGAAAGACAGGGGGGCTACGAGCAGTACTTC
TRBV5-1,.,.,TRBJ2-2,CASSLTETPNTGELFF,TGCGCCAGCAGCTTGACGGAGACCCCGAACACCGGGGAGCTGTTTTTT
TRBV29-1,few,.,TRBJ2-1,CSQYESYNEQFF,TGCAGCCAGTACGAGTCTTACAATGAGCAGTTCTTC
TRBV7-3,.,.,TRBJ2-2,CASSSTGAPTGELFF,TGTGCCAGCAGCTCAACTGGGGCCCCCACCGGGGAGCTGTTTTTT
TRBV11-2,.,TRBD1,TRBJ2-1,CASSRRTGVSYNEQFF,TGTGCCAGCAGCCGGCGGACAGGGGTCTCCTACAATGAGCAGTTCTTC
TRBV3-1,.,TRBD2,TRBJ2-1,CASSQRLAGGPLNEQFF,TGTGCCAGCAGCCAGAGACTAGCGGGAGGACCCCTCAATGAGCAGTTCTTC
TRBV20-1,.,.,TRBJ2-5,CSARWFRKTEPQETQYF,TGCAGTGCTAGGTGGTTCCGAAAGACAGAACCCCAAGAGACCCAGTACTTC
TRBV18,.,.,TRBJ2-1,CASSPISKSSYNEQFF,TGTGCCAGCTCACCTATTTCCAAGAGCTCCTACAATGAGCAGTTCTTC
TRBV5-4,.,TRBD2,TRBJ2-7,CASSLGVAGQSEQYF,TGTGCCAGCAGCTTGGGAGTAGCGGGACAATCCGAGCAGTACTTC
TRBV21-1,.,.,TRBJ2-7,CASSKAPAYEQYF,TGTGCCAGCAGCAAAGCCCCGGCCTACGAGCAGTACTTC
TRBV28,many,.,TRBJ2-7,CASSLAAGPRKEQYF,TGTGCCAGCAGTTTAGCGGCAGGCCCCCGGAAGGAGCAGTACTTC
TRBV4-2,few,TRBD2,TRBJ2-3,CASSQDMAGVDTQYF,TGTGCCAGCAGCCAAGATATGGCGGGAGTAGATACGCAGTATTTT
TRBV29-1,few,TRBD1,TRBJ1-2,CSVELDRANGYTF,TGCAGCGTTGAGCTGGACAGGGCGAATGGCTACACCTTC
TRBV29-1,few,TRBD2,TRBJ2-5,CSVGLAGSQTQYF,TGCAGCGTGGGACTAGCGGGTAGTCAAACCCAGTACTTC
TRBV6-1,once,TRBD2,TRBJ2-5,CASRGLAGSRGEQYF,TGTGCCAGCAGGGGACTAGCGGGAAGTCGGGGAGAGCAGTACTTC
TRBV6-1,.,TRBD1,TRBJ2-3,CASQKTGGGRDTQYF,TGTGCCAGCCAAAAGACAGGGGGGGGGAGAGATACGCAGTATTTT
TRBV20-1,few,TRBD1,TRBJ2-7,CSARDSRRGTSEQYF,TGCAGTGCTAGAGATTCTCGCAGGGGGACCAGCGAGCAGTACTTC
TRBV18,many,TRBD1,TRBJ2-7,CASSPRQGIYEQYF,TGTGCCAGCTCACCGAGACAGGGAATCTACGAGCAGTACTTC
TRBV7-9,few,TRBD2,TRBJ2-1,CASSQRRGGHNEQFF,TGTGCCAGCAGCCAGCGGCGGGGGGGGCACAATGAGCAGTTCTTC
TRBV4-3,.,TRBD2,TRBJ2-1,CASSQGLTSGSLATSYNEQFF,TGCGCCAGCAGCCAAGGTTTGACTAGCGGGAGTTTAGCGACATCCTACAATGAGCAGTTCTTC
TRBV6-6,.,.,TRBJ2-7,CASRQGQNFYEQYF,TGTGCCAGCAGACAAGGACAGAACTTCTACGAGCAGTACTTC
TRBV20-1,.,.,TRBJ2-5,CSTNRQRGETQYF,TGCAGTACTAACCGTCAGAGGGGAGAGACCCAGTACTTC
TRBV27,.,.,TRBJ2-4,CASSLGGLRGKNIQYF,TGTGCCAGCAGCCTAGGAGGGCTCAGGGGGAAAAACATTCAGTACTTC
TRBV15,.,TRBD2,TRBJ2-5,CATSRDTGGGFETQYF,TGTGCCACCAGCAGAGATACGGGGGGAGGCTTCGAGACCCAGTACTTC
TRBV18,.,.,TRBJ2-5,CASQLLGGQETQYF,TGTGCCAGCCAACTTTTGGGAGGACAAGAGACCCAGTACTTC
TRBV7-2,.,.,TRBJ2-1,CASSYGGGINEQFF,TGTGCCAGCAGCTACGGAGGGGGCATAAATGAGCAGTTCTTC
TRBV7-9,few,TRBD1,TRBJ1-2,CASRGTGVNYGYTF,TGTGCCAGCAGGGGGACAGGGGTCAACTATGGCTACACCTTC
TRBV25-1,many,.,TRBJ1-4,CASSDRAGKLFF,TGTGCCAGCAGTGACCGAGCGGGAAAACTGTTTTTT
TRBV6-2/TRBV6-3,.,TRBD2,TRBJ2-1,CASSTGLAGGTFF,TGTGCCAGCAGTACGGGACTAGCGGGAGGTACGTTCTTC
TRBV30,.,TRBD1,TRBJ2-7,CAWRTGGGEQYF,TGTGCCTGGAGGACAGGGGGTGGCGAGCAGTACTTC
TRBV20-1,few,TRBD2,TRBJ2-1,CSAPGLAGVVEQFF,TGCAGTGCCCCGGGACTAGCGGGAGTAGTTGAGCAGTTCTTC
TRBV7-8,few,.,TRBJ1-1,CASSLEPLDGGTEAFF,TGTGCCAGCAGCTTAGAACCGCTCGATGGGGGAACTGAAGCTTTCTTT
TRBV9,.,.,TRBJ2-7,CASSAGHESYEQYF,TGTGCCAGCAGCGCAGGACACGAGTCCTACGAGCAGTACTTC
TRBV7-3,once,.,TRBJ2-7,CASSPAGSYEQYF,TGTGCCAGCAGCCCCGCAGGCTCCTACGAGCAGTACTTC
TRBV7-3,.,TRBD1,TRBJ2-7,CASSSDRASYEQYF,TGTGCCAGCAGCTCGGACAGGGCCTCCTACGAGCAGTACTTC
TRBV6-5,.,.,TRBJ1-5,CASSYPARLDQPQHF,TGTGCCAGCAGTTACCCTGCGAGGCTCGATCAGCCCCAGCATTTT
TRBV6-2/TRBV6-3,.,.,TRBJ2-7,CASSPGRTYNEQYF,TGTGCCAGCAGCCCCGGGCGAACCTACAATGAGCAGTACTTC
TRBV5-1,.,.,TRBJ1-1,CASSLTGPQANTEAFF,TGCGCCAGCAGCTTGACAGGACCCCAAGCGAACACTGAAGCTTTCTTT
TRBV10-3,.,.,TRBJ2-7,CAISLGGYEQYF,TGTGCCATCAGCCTCGGAGGCTACGAGCAGTACTTC